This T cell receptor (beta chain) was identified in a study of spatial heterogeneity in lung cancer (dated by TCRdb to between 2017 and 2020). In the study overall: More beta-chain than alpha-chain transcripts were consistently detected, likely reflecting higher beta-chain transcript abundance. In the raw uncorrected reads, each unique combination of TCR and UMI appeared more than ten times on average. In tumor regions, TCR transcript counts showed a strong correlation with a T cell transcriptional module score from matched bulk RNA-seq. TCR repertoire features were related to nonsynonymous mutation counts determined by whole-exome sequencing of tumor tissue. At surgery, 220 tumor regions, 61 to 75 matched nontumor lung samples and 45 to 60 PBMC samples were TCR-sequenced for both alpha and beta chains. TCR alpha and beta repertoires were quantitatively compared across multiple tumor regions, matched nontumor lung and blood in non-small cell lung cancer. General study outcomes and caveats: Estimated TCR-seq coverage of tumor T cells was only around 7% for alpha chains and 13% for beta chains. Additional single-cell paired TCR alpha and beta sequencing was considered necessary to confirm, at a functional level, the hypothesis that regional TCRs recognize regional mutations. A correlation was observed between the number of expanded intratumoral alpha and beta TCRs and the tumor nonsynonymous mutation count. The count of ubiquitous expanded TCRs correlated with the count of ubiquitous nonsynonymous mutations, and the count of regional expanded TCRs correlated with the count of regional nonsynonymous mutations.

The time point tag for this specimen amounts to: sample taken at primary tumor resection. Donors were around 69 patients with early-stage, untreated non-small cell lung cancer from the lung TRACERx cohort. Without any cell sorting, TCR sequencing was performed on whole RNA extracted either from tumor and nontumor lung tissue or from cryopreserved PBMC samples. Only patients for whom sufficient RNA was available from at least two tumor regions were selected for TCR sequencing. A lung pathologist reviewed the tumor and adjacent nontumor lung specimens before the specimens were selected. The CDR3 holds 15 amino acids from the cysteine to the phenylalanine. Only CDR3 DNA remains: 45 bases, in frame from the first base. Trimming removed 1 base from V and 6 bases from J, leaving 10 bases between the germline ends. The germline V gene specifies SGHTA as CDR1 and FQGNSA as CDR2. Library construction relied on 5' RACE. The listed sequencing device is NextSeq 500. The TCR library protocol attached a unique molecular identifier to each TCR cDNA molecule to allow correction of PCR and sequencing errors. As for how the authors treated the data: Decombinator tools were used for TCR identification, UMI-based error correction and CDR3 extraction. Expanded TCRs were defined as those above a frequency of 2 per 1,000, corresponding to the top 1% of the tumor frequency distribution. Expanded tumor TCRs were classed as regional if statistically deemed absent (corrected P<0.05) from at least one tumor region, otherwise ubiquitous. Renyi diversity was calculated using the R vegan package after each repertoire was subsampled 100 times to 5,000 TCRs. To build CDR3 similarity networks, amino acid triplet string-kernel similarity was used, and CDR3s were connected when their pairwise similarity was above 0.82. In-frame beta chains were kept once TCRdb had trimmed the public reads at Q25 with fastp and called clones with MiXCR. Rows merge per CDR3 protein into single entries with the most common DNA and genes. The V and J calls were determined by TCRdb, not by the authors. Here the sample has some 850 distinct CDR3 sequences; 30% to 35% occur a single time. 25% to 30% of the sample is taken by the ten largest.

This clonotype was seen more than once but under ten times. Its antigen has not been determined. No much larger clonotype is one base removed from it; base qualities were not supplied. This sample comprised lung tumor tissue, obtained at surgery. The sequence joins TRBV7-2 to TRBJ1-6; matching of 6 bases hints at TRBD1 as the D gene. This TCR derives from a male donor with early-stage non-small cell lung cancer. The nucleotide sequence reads TGTGCCAGCAGCTTAGGTGGGGGGCCTAATTCACCCCTCCACTTT. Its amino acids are CASSLGGGPNSPLHF.